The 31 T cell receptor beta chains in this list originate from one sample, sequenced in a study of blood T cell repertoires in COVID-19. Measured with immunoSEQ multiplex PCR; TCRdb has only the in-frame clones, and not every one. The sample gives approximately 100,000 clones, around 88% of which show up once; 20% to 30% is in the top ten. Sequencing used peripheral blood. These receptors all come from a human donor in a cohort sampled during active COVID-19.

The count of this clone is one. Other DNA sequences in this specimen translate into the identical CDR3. CDR3 sequence (DNA): TGTGCCAGTAGCCGCAGGGGGTTGACTGAAGCTTTCTTT. Its protein is CASSRRGLTEAFF. This chain uses TRBV19 with TRBJ1-1; TRBD1 agrees at 7 bases. There are 13 residues in the CDR3. CDR1 is LNHDA and CDR2 is SQIVND in the germline V gene (reference sequence). V shed 6 bases and J 5 bases; nucleotides not matched to a gene: 6.

CDR3 loop: CAWTMGGASTDTQYF. The CDR3 DNA sequence: TGTGCCTGGACAATGGGGGGGGCGTCCACAGATACGCAGTATTTT. The chain carries TRBV30 and TRBJ2-3; TRBD2 might be the D (7 bases). CDR1 and CDR2 (germline): GTSNPN, SVGIG (reference sequence). The CDR3 has 15 residues. The germline V and J ends were trimmed by 4 bases and 2 bases, with 16 bases remaining between them.

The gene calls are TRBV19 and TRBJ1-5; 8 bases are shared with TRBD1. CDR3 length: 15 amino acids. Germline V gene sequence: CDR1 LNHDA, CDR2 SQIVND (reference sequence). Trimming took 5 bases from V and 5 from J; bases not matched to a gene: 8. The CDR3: CASSPGDRLHQPQHF. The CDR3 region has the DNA TGTGCCAGTAGTCCCGGGGACAGGTTGCATCAGCCCCAGCATTTT.

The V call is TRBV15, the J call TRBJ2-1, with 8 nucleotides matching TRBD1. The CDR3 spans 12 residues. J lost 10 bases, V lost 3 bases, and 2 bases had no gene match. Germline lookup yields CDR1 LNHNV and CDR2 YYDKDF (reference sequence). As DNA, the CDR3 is TGTGCCACCAGCAGCGGGACAGGAGAGCAGTTCTTC. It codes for CATSSGTGEQFF. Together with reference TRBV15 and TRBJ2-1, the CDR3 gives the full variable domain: DAMVIQNPRYQVTQFGKPVTLSCSQTLNHNVMYWYQQKSSQAPKLLFHYYDKDFNNEADTPDNFQSRRPNTSFCFLDIRSPGLGDTAMYLCATSSGTGEQFFGPGTRLTVL.

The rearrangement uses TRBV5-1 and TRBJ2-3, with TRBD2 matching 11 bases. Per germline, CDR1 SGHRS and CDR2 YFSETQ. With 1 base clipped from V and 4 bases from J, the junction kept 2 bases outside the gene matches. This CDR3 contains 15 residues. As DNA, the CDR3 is TGCGCCAGCAGCTTGATAGCGGGGGGGGCAGATACGCAGTATTTT. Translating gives CASSLIAGGADTQYF. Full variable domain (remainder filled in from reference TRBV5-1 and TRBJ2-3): KAGVTQTPRYLIKTRGQQVTLSCSPISGHRSVSWYQQTPGQGLQFLFEYFSETQRNKGNFPGRFSGRQFSNSRSEMNVSTLELGDSALYLCASSLIAGGADTQYFGPGTRLTVL.

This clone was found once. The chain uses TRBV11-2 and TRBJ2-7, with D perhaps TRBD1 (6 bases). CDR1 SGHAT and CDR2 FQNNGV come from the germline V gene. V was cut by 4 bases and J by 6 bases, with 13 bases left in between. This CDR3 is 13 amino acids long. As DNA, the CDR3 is TGTGCCAGCAGCTCCAAGACAGGAGTCGAGCAGTACTTC. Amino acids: CASSSKTGVEQYF. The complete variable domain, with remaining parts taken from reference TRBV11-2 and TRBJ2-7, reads EAGVAQSPRYKIIEKRQSVAFWCNPISGHATLYWYQQILGQGPKLLIQFQNNGVVDDSQLPKDRFSAERLKGVDSTLKIQPAKLEDSAVYLCASSSKTGVEQYFGPGTRLTVT.

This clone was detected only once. The CDR3 region is CASSPDRFNSPLHF. The CDR3 nucleotides read TGTGCCAGCAGCCCTGACAGATTTAATTCACCCCTCCACTTT. The J gene is TRBJ1-6, the V gene TRBV4-2; D might be TRBD1 (5 bases). Trimming left V 4 bases short and J 6 bases short, with 10 bases between. CDR3 length: 14 residues. Germline CDR1 reads LGHNA; CDR2 reads YNFKEQ.

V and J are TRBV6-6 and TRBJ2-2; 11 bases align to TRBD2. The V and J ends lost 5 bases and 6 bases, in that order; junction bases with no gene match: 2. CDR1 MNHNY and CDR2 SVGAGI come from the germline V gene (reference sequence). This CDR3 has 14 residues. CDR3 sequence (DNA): TGTGCCAGCAGTCCTAGCGGGAGGCCCGGGGAGCTGTTTTTT. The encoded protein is CASSPSGRPGELFF.

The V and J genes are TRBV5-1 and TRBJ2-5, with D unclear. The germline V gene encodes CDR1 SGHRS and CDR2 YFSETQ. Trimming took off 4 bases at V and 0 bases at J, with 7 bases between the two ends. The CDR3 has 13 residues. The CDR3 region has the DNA TGCGCCAGCAGCCTAAACCACCAAGAGACCCAGTACTTC. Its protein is CASSLNHQETQYF.

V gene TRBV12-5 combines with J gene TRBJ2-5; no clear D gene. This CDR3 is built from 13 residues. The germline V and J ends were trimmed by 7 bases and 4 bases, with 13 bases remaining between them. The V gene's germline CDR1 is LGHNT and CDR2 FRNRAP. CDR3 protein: CASADDSRETQYF. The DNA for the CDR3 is TGTGCTAGTGCCGATGATAGTAGAGAGACCCAGTACTTC.

The CDR3: CASSIGIGRGPGEAQYF. The CDR3, as DNA: TGTGCCAGTAGTATAGGAATAGGGCGGGGCCCAGGTGAGGCCCAGTACTTC. The chain is built from TRBV19 and TRBJ2-5; TRBD2 is a possible D gene (6 bases). V lost 1 base to trimming and J lost 9 bases, with 24 bases between them. This CDR3 region has 17 residues. Germline V lookup: CDR1 LNHDA, CDR2 SQIVND (reference sequence).

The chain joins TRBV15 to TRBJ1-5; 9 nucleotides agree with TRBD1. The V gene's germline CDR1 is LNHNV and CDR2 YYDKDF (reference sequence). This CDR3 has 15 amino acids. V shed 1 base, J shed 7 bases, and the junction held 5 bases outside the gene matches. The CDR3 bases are TGTGCCACCAGCAGAGCAGGGACAGGGCAGCAGCCCCAGCATTTT. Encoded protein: CATSRAGTGQQPQHF.

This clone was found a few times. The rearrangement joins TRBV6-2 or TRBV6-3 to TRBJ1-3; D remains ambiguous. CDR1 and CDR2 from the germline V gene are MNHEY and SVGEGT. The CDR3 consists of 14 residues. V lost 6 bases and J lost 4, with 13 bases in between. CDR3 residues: CASSEEITGNTIYF. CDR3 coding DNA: TGTGCCAGCAGCGAAGAGATTACCGGAAACACCATATATTTT.

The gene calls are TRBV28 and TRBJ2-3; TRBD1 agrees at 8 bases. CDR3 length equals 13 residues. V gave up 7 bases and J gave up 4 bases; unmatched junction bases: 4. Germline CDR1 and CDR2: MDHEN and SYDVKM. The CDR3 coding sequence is TGTGCCAGCACCGACAGGGGCGCAGATACGCAGTATTTT. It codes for CASTDRGADTQYF.

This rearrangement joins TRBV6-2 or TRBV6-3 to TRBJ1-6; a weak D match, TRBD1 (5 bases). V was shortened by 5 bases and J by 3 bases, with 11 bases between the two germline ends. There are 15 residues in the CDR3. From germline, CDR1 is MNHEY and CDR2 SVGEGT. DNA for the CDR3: TGTGCCAGCAGTCCGGACACTAACTATAATTCACCCCTCCACTTT. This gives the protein CASSPDTNYNSPLHF.

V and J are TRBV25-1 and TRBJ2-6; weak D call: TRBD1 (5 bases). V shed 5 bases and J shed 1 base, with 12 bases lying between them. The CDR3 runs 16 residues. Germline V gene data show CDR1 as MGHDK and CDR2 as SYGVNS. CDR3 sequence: CASSNPGLSGANVLTF. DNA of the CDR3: TGTGCCAGCAGTAACCCAGGGCTATCTGGGGCCAACGTCCTGACTTTC.

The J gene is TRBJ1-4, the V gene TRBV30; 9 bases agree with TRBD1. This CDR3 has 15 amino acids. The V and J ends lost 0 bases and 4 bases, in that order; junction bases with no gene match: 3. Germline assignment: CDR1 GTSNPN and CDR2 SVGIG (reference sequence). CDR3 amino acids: CAWSVQGASNEKLFF. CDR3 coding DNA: TGTGCCTGGAGTGTACAGGGGGCAAGTAATGAAAAACTGTTTTTT. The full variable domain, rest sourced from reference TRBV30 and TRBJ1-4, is SQTIHQWPATLVQPVGSPLSLECTVEGTSNPNLYWYRQAAGRGLQLLFYSVGIGQISSEVPQNLSASRPQDRQFILSSKKLLLSDSGFYLCAWSVQGASNEKLFFGSGTQLSVL.

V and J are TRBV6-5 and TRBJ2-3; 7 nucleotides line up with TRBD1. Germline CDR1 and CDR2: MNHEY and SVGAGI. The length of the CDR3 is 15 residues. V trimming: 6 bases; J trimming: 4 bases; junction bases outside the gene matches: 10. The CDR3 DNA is TGTGCCAGCAGACCGAGAGCAGGGGGTCCAGATACGCAGTATTTT. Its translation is CASRPRAGGPDTQYF.

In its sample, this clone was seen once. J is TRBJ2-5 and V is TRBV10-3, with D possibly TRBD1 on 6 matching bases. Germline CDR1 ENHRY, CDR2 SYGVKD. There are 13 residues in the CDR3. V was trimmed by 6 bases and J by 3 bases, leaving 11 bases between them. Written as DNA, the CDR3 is TGTGCCATCAGCGGACAGCCCGAAGAGACCCAGTACTTC. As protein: CAISGQPEETQYF.

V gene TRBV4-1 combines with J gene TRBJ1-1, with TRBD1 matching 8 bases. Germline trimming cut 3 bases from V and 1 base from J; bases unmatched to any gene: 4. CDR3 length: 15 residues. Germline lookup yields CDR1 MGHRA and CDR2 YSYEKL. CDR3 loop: CASSHMGTGNTEAFF. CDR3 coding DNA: TGCGCCAGCAGCCACATGGGGACAGGGAACACTGAAGCTTTCTTT.

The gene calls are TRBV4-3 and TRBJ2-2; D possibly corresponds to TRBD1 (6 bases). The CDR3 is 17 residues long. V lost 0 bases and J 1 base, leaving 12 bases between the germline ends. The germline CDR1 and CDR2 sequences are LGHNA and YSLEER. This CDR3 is CASSQDTKTGNTGELFF. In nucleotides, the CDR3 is TGCGCCAGCAGCCAAGACACTAAGACAGGGAACACCGGGGAGCTGTTTTTT.

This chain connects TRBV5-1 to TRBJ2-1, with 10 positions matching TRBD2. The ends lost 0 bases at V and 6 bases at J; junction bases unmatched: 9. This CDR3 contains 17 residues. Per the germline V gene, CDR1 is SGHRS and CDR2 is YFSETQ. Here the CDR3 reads CASSLEASGRGINEQFF. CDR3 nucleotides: TGCGCCAGCAGCTTGGAGGCTAGCGGGAGAGGGATCAATGAGCAGTTCTTC. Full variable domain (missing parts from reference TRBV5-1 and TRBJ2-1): KAGVTQTPRYLIKTRGQQVTLSCSPISGHRSVSWYQQTPGQGLQFLFEYFSETQRNKGNFPGRFSGRQFSNSRSEMNVSTLELGDSALYLCASSLEASGRGINEQFFGPGTRLTVL.

The CDR3 coding sequence is TGTGCCATCAACAGCGGGAGTAAAGGTCAACCCCTCCACTTT. Translating it yields CAINSGSKGQPLHF. This chain connects TRBV10-3 to TRBJ1-6; D gene ambiguous. The CDR3 totals 14 residues. V lost 7 bases, J lost 12 bases, and 19 bases lay in between. The germline V gene encodes CDR1 ENHRY and CDR2 SYGVKD.

The CDR3 DNA follows: TGCGCCAGCAGGACTAGCGGGAGAGGGGACGAGCAGTACTTC. Translated: CASRTSGRGDEQYF. The chain combines TRBV10-1 with TRBJ2-7; 12 nucleotides match TRBD2. The germline gives CDR1 WNHNN, CDR2 SYGVQD (reference sequence). The CDR3 has 14 amino acids. J gave up 5 bases and V 6 bases, and 5 bases lay outside the gene matches.

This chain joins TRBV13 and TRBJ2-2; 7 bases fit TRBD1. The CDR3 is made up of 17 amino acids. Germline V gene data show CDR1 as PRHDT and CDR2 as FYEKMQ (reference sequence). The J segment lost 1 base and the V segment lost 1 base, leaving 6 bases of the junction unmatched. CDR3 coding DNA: TGTGCCAGCAGCTTAGAGTCAGGGGACAGGAACACCGGGGAGCTGTTTTTT. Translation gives CASSLESGDRNTGELFF.

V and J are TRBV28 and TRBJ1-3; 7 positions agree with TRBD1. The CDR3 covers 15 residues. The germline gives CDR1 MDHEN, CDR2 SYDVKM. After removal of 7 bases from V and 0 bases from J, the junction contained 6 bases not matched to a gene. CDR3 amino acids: CASTRTGSSGNTIYF. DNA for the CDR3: TGTGCCAGCACCCGGACAGGAAGCTCTGGAAACACCATATATTTT.

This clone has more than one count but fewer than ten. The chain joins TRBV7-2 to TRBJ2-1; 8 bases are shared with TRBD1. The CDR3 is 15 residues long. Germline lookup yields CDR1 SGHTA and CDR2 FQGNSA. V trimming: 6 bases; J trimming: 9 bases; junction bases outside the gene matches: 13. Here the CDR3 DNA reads TGTGCCAGCAGGGGTGGGGGGACAGGCTTTGGTGAGCAGTTCTTC. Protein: CASRGGGTGFGEQFF.

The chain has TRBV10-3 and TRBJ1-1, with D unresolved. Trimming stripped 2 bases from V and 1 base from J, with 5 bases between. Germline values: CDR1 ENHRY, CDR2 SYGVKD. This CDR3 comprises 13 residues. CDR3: CAISEPKNTEAFF. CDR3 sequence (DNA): TGTGCCATCAGTGAGCCTAAGAACACTGAAGCTTTCTTT.

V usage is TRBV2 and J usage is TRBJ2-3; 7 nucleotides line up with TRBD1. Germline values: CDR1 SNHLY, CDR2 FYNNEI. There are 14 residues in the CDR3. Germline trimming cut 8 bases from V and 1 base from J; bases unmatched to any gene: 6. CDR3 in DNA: TGTGCCAGCTACAGGGGTGACCGCACAGATACGCAGTATTTT. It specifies CASYRGDRTDTQYF.

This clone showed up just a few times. CDR3 nucleotides: TGTGCCAGCAGCCTCGGACAGGGAGAGAATCAGCCCCAGCATTTT. Amino acids: CASSLGQGENQPQHF. The rearrangement uses TRBV7-2 and TRBJ1-5; 8 positions match TRBD1. The CDR3 runs to 15 residues. The V gene's germline CDR1 is SGHTA and CDR2 FQGNSA. Trimming took 5 bases from V and 4 from J; bases not matched to a gene: 7.

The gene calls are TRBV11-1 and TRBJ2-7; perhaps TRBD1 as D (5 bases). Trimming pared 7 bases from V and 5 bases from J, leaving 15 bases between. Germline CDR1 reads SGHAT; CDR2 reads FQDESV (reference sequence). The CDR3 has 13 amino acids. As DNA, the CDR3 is TGTGCCAGCAAACCTATCTGGGGCGACGAGCAGTACTTC. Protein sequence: CASKPIWGDEQYF.